This TCR beta chain was retrieved from a study of T cell changes during pregnancy in multiple sclerosis. V lost 7 bases to trimming and J lost 4 bases, with 8 bases between them. The CDR3 has 12 residues. The germline V gene encodes CDR1 SQVTM and CDR2 ANQGSEA. Measured with immunoSEQ multiplex PCR; TCRdb has only the in-frame clones, and not every one. Counted here are over 45,000 clones, approximately 92% occurring once; the ten biggest clones make up about 0.94%. The receptor's source is a female donor in good health, enrolled as a control in a pregnancy study. This specimen consisted of CD4+ T cells from peripheral blood mononuclear cells, obtained in the second trimester of pregnancy. This rearrangement joins TRBV29-1 to TRBJ2-6; D may be TRBD2 (5 bases). For the CDR3, the DNA is TGCAGCGCCACGGGGGGGGCCAACGTCCTGACTTTC. The encoded protein is CSATGGANVLTF.